Sequencing of this T cell receptor (beta chain) was carried out in a study of cytomegalovirus exposure and HLA in healthy donors. Study conclusions and caveats: Presence/absence results assume similar sequencing depth per donor, which may not hold.

Worth noting for this clone: Its antigen is unknown.

The PCR contained 60 Vbeta and 13 Jbeta primers. Produced via immunoSEQ multiplex PCR; TCRdb's table is partial and in-frame only. Altogether about 120,000 clones are present, 82% being singletons, with the ten largest covering roughly 1.5%. Per the germline V gene, CDR1 is MNHNY and CDR2 is SVGAGI (reference sequence). CDR3 length: 16 residues. V was shortened by 7 bases and J by 2 bases, with 20 bases between the two germline ends. The sequenced sample was PBMCs. The chain links TRBV6-6 to TRBJ2-5; a possible D gene is TRBD1 (6 bases). This clonotype was sampled from a woman aged 18 to 35 in good health and CMV-seronegative. CDR3 amino acids: CASTYRAIPDQETQYF. The CDR3 region has the DNA TGTGCCAGCACCTACAGGGCTATCCCCGATCAAGAGACCCAGTACTTC.